The rows below give T cell receptor beta chains drawn from one sample of a study of T cell responses to AZD1222 COVID-19 vaccine. Libraries were prepared by immunoSEQ multiplex PCR; TCRdb keeps only in-frame clonotypes and omits some of them. The table includes about 48,000 clones, over 75% detected once. This specimen consisted of peripheral blood, obtained 28 days after the second AZD1222 dose. The receptors here all came from an adult who received the AZD1222 COVID-19 vaccine. Each CDR3 is given with its conserved first and last residue. Each record gives: clone size, V gene, J gene, CDR3 protein. The size of a clone is reported for some rows only, either as once, few or many, or as a class for expanded clones.

abundance: once
v_gene: TRBV4-3
j_gene: TRBJ2-1
CDR3aa: CASSHGLKYNEQFF

abundance: -
v_gene: TRBV7-6
j_gene: TRBJ1-1
CDR3aa: CASSPGTVNTEAFF

abundance: -
v_gene: TRBV19
j_gene: TRBJ1-3
CDR3aa: CASTPDRARNTIYF

abundance: -
v_gene: TRBV6-5
j_gene: TRBJ2-5
CDR3aa: CASSYDETQYF

abundance: -
v_gene: TRBV9
j_gene: TRBJ2-7
CDR3aa: CASSVGGAFNEQYF

abundance: -
v_gene: TRBV10-2
j_gene: TRBJ1-1
CDR3aa: CASSVGLLDGAFF

abundance: -
v_gene: TRBV18
j_gene: TRBJ1-2
CDR3aa: CASSPPGQLLNYGYTF

abundance: -
v_gene: TRBV5-1
j_gene: TRBJ1-5
CDR3aa: CASSPGEGSSNQPQHF

abundance: -
v_gene: TRBV18
j_gene: TRBJ2-7
CDR3aa: CASSPPGQGPYEQYF

abundance: -
v_gene: TRBV7-9
j_gene: TRBJ2-7
CDR3aa: CASSSGGYYEQYF

abundance: -
v_gene: TRBV27
j_gene: TRBJ1-2
CDR3aa: CASREGGLGYTF

abundance: -
v_gene: TRBV24-1
j_gene: TRBJ2-5
CDR3aa: CATSATQGDETQYF

abundance: -
v_gene: TRBV27
j_gene: TRBJ2-7
CDR3aa: CASSPREPAYEQYF

abundance: -
v_gene: TRBV19
j_gene: TRBJ2-5
CDR3aa: CASSMSTDLQETQYF

abundance: once
v_gene: TRBV7-8
j_gene: TRBJ2-3
CDR3aa: CASSLAGYTTDTQYF

abundance: -
v_gene: TRBV4-2
j_gene: TRBJ2-1
CDR3aa: CASSPRTSGSRDEQFF

abundance: -
v_gene: TRBV29-1
j_gene: TRBJ2-1
CDR3aa: CSVPPSGGQYNEQFF

abundance: once
v_gene: TRBV12-3/TRBV12-4
j_gene: TRBJ2-7
CDR3aa: CASSLGGLSEQYF

abundance: -
v_gene: TRBV2
j_gene: TRBJ2-3
CDR3aa: CASSHGTGTDTQYF

abundance: -
v_gene: TRBV4-1
j_gene: TRBJ1-4
CDR3aa: CASSQVTGANEKLFF

abundance: -
v_gene: TRBV29-1
j_gene: TRBJ2-3
CDR3aa: CSAQLGASESTQYF

abundance: -
v_gene: TRBV18
j_gene: TRBJ1-2
CDR3aa: CASSRGLGGGVDGYTF

abundance: -
v_gene: TRBV5-1
j_gene: TRBJ2-2
CDR3aa: CASSLEGPGELFF

abundance: once
v_gene: TRBV6-2/TRBV6-3
j_gene: TRBJ2-7
CDR3aa: CASSFPLAGFEQYF

abundance: -
v_gene: TRBV9
j_gene: TRBJ2-5
CDR3aa: CASSVGLIGQIQETQYF

abundance: -
v_gene: TRBV6-5
j_gene: TRBJ1-2
CDR3aa: CASRGTGVYGYTF

abundance: once
v_gene: TRBV5-3
j_gene: TRBJ1-5
CDR3aa: CARSLQGTSSNQPQHF

abundance: -
v_gene: TRBV4-1
j_gene: TRBJ2-7
CDR3aa: CASSQDSGLFTYEQYF

abundance: -
v_gene: TRBV24-1
j_gene: TRBJ1-1
CDR3aa: CATSDLLILNTEAFF

abundance: -
v_gene: TRBV6-1
j_gene: TRBJ1-6
CDR3aa: CASSVYRVEKNSPLHF

abundance: -
v_gene: TRBV12-3/TRBV12-4
j_gene: TRBJ1-4
CDR3aa: CASSSRIALGTF

abundance: -
v_gene: TRBV28
j_gene: TRBJ1-5
CDR3aa: CASSSRTGGYQPQHF

abundance: -
v_gene: TRBV7-2
j_gene: TRBJ2-3
CDR3aa: CASSLTPRPADTQYF

abundance: -
v_gene: TRBV7-9
j_gene: TRBJ1-2
CDR3aa: CASSLVSGRGNGYTF

abundance: once
v_gene: TRBV5-5
j_gene: TRBJ1-1
CDR3aa: CASSSRTENTEAFF

abundance: once
v_gene: TRBV7-8
j_gene: TRBJ2-1
CDR3aa: CASSLRVGSGGGNEQFF

abundance: -
v_gene: TRBV4-2
j_gene: TRBJ1-6
CDR3aa: CASSQDHGDRKISSPLHF

abundance: -
v_gene: TRBV7-9
j_gene: TRBJ1-2
CDR3aa: CASRGTGNYGYTF

abundance: -
v_gene: TRBV27
j_gene: TRBJ2-2
CDR3aa: CASSLANLGTGELFF

abundance: -
v_gene: TRBV5-1
j_gene: TRBJ1-1
CDR3aa: CASSLGTGGNTEAFF

abundance: -
v_gene: TRBV28
j_gene: TRBJ1-1
CDR3aa: CASSLGPNTEAFF

abundance: -
v_gene: TRBV3-1/TRBV3-2
j_gene: TRBJ2-1
CDR3aa: CASSRLGGGDNEQFF

abundance: -
v_gene: TRBV3-1/TRBV3-2
j_gene: TRBJ1-2
CDR3aa: CASSMPSGVRGGYTF

abundance: -
v_gene: TRBV15
j_gene: TRBJ2-2
CDR3aa: CATATGRAGELFF

abundance: -
v_gene: TRBV6-2/TRBV6-3
j_gene: TRBJ2-7
CDR3aa: CASSYSTGDPYEQYF

abundance: -
v_gene: TRBV15
j_gene: TRBJ2-3
CDR3aa: CATSREGGSTDTQYF

abundance: once
v_gene: TRBV11-3
j_gene: TRBJ2-1
CDR3aa: CASSLRTAYNEQFF

abundance: -
v_gene: TRBV7-2
j_gene: TRBJ1-1
CDR3aa: CASSLTPVDTEAFF

abundance: once
v_gene: TRBV2
j_gene: TRBJ2-6
CDR3aa: CASTQQGAPSGANVLTF

abundance: -
v_gene: TRBV9
j_gene: TRBJ2-7
CDR3aa: CASSVRTSGLYEQYF